This TCR beta chain appears in the sequencing data of a study of naive and memory T cell subsets. Germline V CDR1 and CDR2: SQVTM, ANQGSEA. V was pared by 7 bases and J by 8 bases, with 21 bases between. The CDR3 runs to 14 residues. A UMI-containing oligonucleotide was joined by 3' ligation to the TCR cDNA template. Four PCR rounds used nested alpha and beta constant region primers plus the SP2 primer. One entry per CDR3 protein results from TCRdb running MiXCR on the 5' RACE reads. The profile shows 55,000 to 65,000 distinct CDR3 sequences, roughly 8.1% of them singletons. The table lists this clonotype with a few counts.

The chain is built from TRBV29-1 and TRBJ2-1; a weak D match, TRBD2 (7 bases). This TCR was recovered from a female donor in good health. The CDR3 reads CSGEQGGPLDEQFF. The CDR3, as DNA: TGCAGCGGGGAACAGGGAGGGCCCCTCGATGAGCAGTTCTTC.